What follows are 32 T cell receptor beta chains derived from one specimen sequenced in a study of cytomegalovirus exposure and HLA in healthy donors. It was with 60 Vbeta and 13 Jbeta primers that the PCR ran. Sequencing used immunoSEQ multiplex PCR; TCRdb keeps in-frame clones, though not all of them. The sample has 80,000 to 95,000 clones, roughly 63% seen once; the top ten hold just under 6.5%. Sequencing input: PBMCs. These receptors came from a woman in her thirties in good health and CMV-seronegative.

The gene calls are TRBV5-1 and TRBJ2-3, with 9 bases that match TRBD2. The CDR3 runs 16 residues. The V gene's germline CDR1 is SGHRS and CDR2 YFSETQ. The junction had 3 bases not matched to a gene; V was cut back by 0 bases and J by 1 base. CDR3 in amino acids: CASSLGLAAGTDTQYF. Written as DNA, the CDR3 is TGCGCCAGCAGCTTGGGACTAGCGGCGGGCACAGATACGCAGTATTTT. Full variable domain (missing parts from reference TRBV5-1 and TRBJ2-3): KAGVTQTPRYLIKTRGQQVTLSCSPISGHRSVSWYQQTPGQGLQFLFEYFSETQRNKGNFPGRFSGRQFSNSRSEMNVSTLELGDSALYLCASSLGLAAGTDTQYFGPGTRLTVL.

This clone was detected only a few times. The gene calls are TRBV7-2 and TRBJ1-1, with D unclear. The CDR3 has 13 amino acids. Trimming pared 2 bases from V and 5 bases from J, leaving 9 bases between. Germline V gene sequence: CDR1 SGHTA, CDR2 FQGNSA. In DNA, the CDR3 is TGTGCCAGCAGCTTACTAAGAGGTACTGAAGCTTTCTTT. Residues: CASSLLRGTEAFF.

The gene calls are TRBV7-9 and TRBJ2-1; 9 positions match TRBD1. This CDR3 has 15 amino acids. The germline CDR1 and CDR2 sequences are SEHNR and FQNEAQ (reference sequence). Trimming took 3 bases from V and 5 from J; bases not matched to a gene: 5. CDR3 nucleotides: TGTGCCAGCAGCTTTACAGGGGGCTTCGACAATGAGCAGTTCTTC. As protein: CASSFTGGFDNEQFF.

The chain combines TRBV4-1 with TRBJ1-2; D possibly corresponds to TRBD1 (5 bases). The length of the CDR3 is 15 residues. Deletions cut 4 bases from V and 4 bases from J, with 16 bases between. Germline V gives CDR1 MGHRA, CDR2 YSYEKL. CDR3 amino acids: CASSPERGGFYGYTF. CDR3 nucleotide sequence: TGCGCCAGCAGCCCTGAGAGGGGAGGGTTCTATGGCTACACCTTC.

The V gene is TRBV12-5, the J gene TRBJ2-5; a weak D match, TRBD2 (5 bases). V lost 3 bases, J lost 9 bases, and 14 bases lay in between. The CDR3 contains 13 residues. Germline V CDR1 and CDR2: LGHNT, FRNRAP. The CDR3 sequence is CASGFGNLEAQYF. In DNA, the CDR3 is TGTGCTAGTGGTTTTGGTAACCTGGAGGCCCAGTACTTC.

This chain uses TRBV7-9 with TRBJ2-1; D might be TRBD2 (6 bases). V shed 5 bases and J shed 1 base, with 15 bases lying between them. Germline-derived CDR1 and CDR2 are SEHNR and FQNEAQ (reference sequence). The CDR3 runs 16 residues. CDR3 amino acids: CASSRAWAGSYNEQFF. CDR3 bases: TGTGCCAGCAGCCGTGCGTGGGCGGGGTCCTACAATGAGCAGTTCTTC. Based on the CDR3 plus reference TRBV7-9 and TRBJ2-1, the full variable domain is DTGVSQNPRHKITKRGQNVTFRCDPISEHNRLYWYRQTLGQGPEFLTYFQNEAQLEKSRLLSDRFSAERPKGSFSTLEIQRTEQGDSAMYLCASSRAWAGSYNEQFFGPGTRLTVL.

The chain has TRBV7-9 and TRBJ2-5; D not resolved. This CDR3 spans 11 amino acids. CDR1 and CDR2 (germline): SEHNR, FQNEAQ (reference sequence). Between the trimmed V and J ends, which lost 5 bases and 5 bases, there was a span of 6 bases. CDR3 sequence (DNA): TGTGCCAGCAGCGTTTCGGAGACCCAGTACTTC. Its translation: CASSVSETQYF.

The V call is TRBV5-1, the J call TRBJ2-7; TRBD2 aligns across 10 bases. The CDR3 length is 13 residues. Germline CDR1 and CDR2: SGHRS and YFSETQ. Trimming at V came to 4 bases and at J to 7 bases, leaving 5 bases not matched to a gene. CDR3 DNA: TGCGCCAGCAGCCTAGCGGGAGCGAAGGAGCAGTACTTC. Translated: CASSLAGAKEQYF.

This chain connects TRBV18 to TRBJ2-3; D uncertain. This CDR3 has 14 residues. The germline V and J ends were trimmed by 1 base and 2 bases, with 7 bases remaining between them. Germline values: CDR1 KGHSH, CDR2 LQKENI. CDR3 protein: CASSPLFFTDTQYF. CDR3 nucleotide sequence: TGTGCCAGCTCACCACTTTTCTTCACAGATACGCAGTATTTT.

The chain joins TRBV10-2 to TRBJ2-2; the match to TRBD2 covers 9 bases. V gave up 6 bases and J gave up 0 bases; unmatched junction bases: 2. CDR1 and CDR2 (germline): WSHSY, SAAADI. The CDR3 is made up of 15 amino acids. Here the CDR3 DNA reads TGCGCCAGCAGATTAGCGGGGGCGAACACCGGGGAGCTGTTTTTT. Protein product: CASRLAGANTGELFF.

To note about this clone: Compared with germline, one end of the junction differs, possibly owing to a read error. This chain uses TRBV2 with TRBJ1-3, with D possibly being TRBD1 (5 bases). CDR1 and CDR2 (germline): SNHLY, FYNNEI. CDR3 length: 16 amino acids. CDR3: CASSEVRGKTGNAIYF. Here the CDR3 DNA reads TGTGCCAGCAGTGAAGTTCGGGGGAAGACTGGAAACGCCATATATTTT.

V gene TRBV9 combines with J gene TRBJ2-7; TRBD2 aligns across 8 bases. Germline V gene lookup returns CDR1 SGDLS and CDR2 YYNGEE. This CDR3 comprises 18 residues. The V and J ends lost 0 bases and 4 bases, in that order; junction bases with no gene match: 15. Written as DNA, the CDR3 is TGTGCCAGCAGCGTAGAACCCAATCTAGGGGGACTAGTGTACGAGCAGTACTTC. This translates into CASSVEPNLGGLVYEQYF.

The rearrangement links TRBV7-9 to TRBJ1-2, with D uncertain. The V end was cut by 5 bases, the J end by 4 bases, with 17 bases between. The CDR3 is made up of 15 amino acids. Germline V gives CDR1 SEHNR, CDR2 FQNEAQ (reference sequence). The CDR3 sequence: CASSLQGGPTYGYTF. As DNA, the CDR3 is TGTGCCAGCAGCCTACAAGGAGGTCCGACCTATGGCTACACCTTC.

This clone was seen more than once but under ten times. This chain connects TRBV4-1 to TRBJ2-2, with a weak D call TRBD2 (6 bases). CDR1 and CDR2 from the germline V gene are MGHRA and YSYEKL. V lost 1 base and J 5 bases, leaving 14 bases between the germline ends. This CDR3 is built from 16 residues. In DNA, the CDR3 is TGCGCCAGCAGCCAAGTGGGCGGGAAAAGGACCGGGGAGCTGTTTTTT. It codes for CASSQVGGKRTGELFF.

This clone was recorded once. The J gene is TRBJ1-1, the V gene TRBV12-5; TRBD1 might be the D (6 bases). CDR1 is LGHNT, CDR2 FRNRAP, per germline. The V and J ends lost 0 bases and 2 bases respectively, with 10 bases between them. The CDR3 consists of 15 residues. CDR3: CASGLVTTGNTEAFF. The CDR3 nucleotides read TGTGCTAGTGGTTTGGTGACGACAGGCAACACTGAAGCTTTCTTT.

This rearrangement joins TRBV5-1 to TRBJ2-4; 8 nucleotides match TRBD2. CDR1 and CDR2 (germline): SGHRS, YFSETQ. This CDR3 comprises 15 residues. J gave up 4 bases and V 3 bases, and 6 bases lay outside the gene matches. The CDR3 coding sequence is TGCGCCAGCAGCTCGGCGGGGACTAGAAAAAACATTCAGTACTTC. It yields the protein CASSSAGTRKNIQYF. Filled out from reference TRBV5-1 and TRBJ2-4, the complete variable domain reads KAGVTQTPRYLIKTRGQQVTLSCSPISGHRSVSWYQQTPGQGLQFLFEYFSETQRNKGNFPGRFSGRQFSNSRSEMNVSTLELGDSALYLCASSSAGTRKNIQYFGAGTRLSVL.

This chain uses TRBV19 with TRBJ1-2, with 7 bases lining up with TRBD1. The J segment lost 10 bases and the V segment lost 6 bases, leaving 17 bases of the junction unmatched. Germline V gene lookup returns CDR1 LNHDA and CDR2 SQIVND (reference sequence). The length of the CDR3 is 15 residues. The CDR3 protein is CASSVSTGMMLAYTF. The CDR3 DNA reads as TGTGCCAGTAGCGTGTCGACAGGGATGATGTTAGCCTACACCTTC.

The chain recombines TRBV11-2 with TRBJ2-4, with TRBD2 matching over 7 bases. Germline V gene data show CDR1 as SGHAT and CDR2 as FQNNGV. The V and J ends lost 5 bases and 4 bases, in that order; junction bases with no gene match: 5. The CDR3 length is 14 residues. DNA of the CDR3: TGTGCCAGCAGCGCCGGGAGGTCGAAAAACATTCAGTACTTC. The encoded protein is CASSAGRSKNIQYF.

V is TRBV4-3 and J is TRBJ2-7, with 7 nucleotides matching TRBD2. Germline CDR1 is LGHNA and CDR2 is YSLEER. V trimming: 0 bases; J trimming: 4 bases; junction bases outside the gene matches: 6. The CDR3 is 15 residues long. CDR3 bases: TGCGCCAGCAGCCAAGATGGCGCGGGAGTTTACGAGCAGTACTTC. It specifies CASSQDGAGVYEQYF.

This clone was detected only a few times. J is TRBJ1-4 and V is TRBV2, with D possibly TRBD1 on 5 matching bases. CDR3 length: 14 residues. Germline lookup yields CDR1 SNHLY and CDR2 FYNNEI. V dropped 3 bases and J dropped 7 bases, with 12 bases sitting between them. The CDR3 DNA is TGTGCCAGCAGTGAGGGGGACTTACCTGAAAAACTGTTTTTT. Amino acids: CASSEGDLPEKLFF.

This clone came up once. This chain links TRBV28 with TRBJ2-5; D unclear. CDR1 is MDHEN, CDR2 SYDVKM, per germline. Deletions cut 6 bases from V and 4 bases from J, with 6 bases between. The CDR3 sequence is 11 residues long. The CDR3 sequence: CASSLIETQYF. Written as DNA, the CDR3 is TGTGCCAGCAGCCTAATAGAGACCCAGTACTTC.

The chain links TRBV18 to TRBJ1-3; D might be TRBD1 (6 bases). Trimming shortened V by 0 bases and J by 0 bases, and 15 bases separated the two germline ends. CDR3 length: 18 residues. Per the germline V gene, CDR1 is KGHSH and CDR2 is LQKENI. CDR3: CASSPPQGTLYSGNTIYF. Here the CDR3 DNA reads TGTGCCAGCTCACCACCGCAAGGGACACTTTACTCTGGAAACACCATATATTTT.

The chain carries TRBV30 and TRBJ1-5, with D possibly TRBD1 on 5 matching bases. The CDR3 runs to 12 residues. In germline, CDR1 is GTSNPN, CDR2 SVGIG (reference sequence). V lost 1 base and J 9 bases, leaving 10 bases between the germline ends. The CDR3 sequence: CAWSAGSWPQHF. CDR3 coding DNA: TGTGCCTGGAGTGCAGGGTCCTGGCCCCAGCATTTT.

V is TRBV4-1 and J is TRBJ2-7, with 8 positions matching TRBD2. CDR1 MGHRA and CDR2 YSYEKL come from the germline V gene. The CDR3 has 14 amino acids. Germline trimming cut 4 bases from V and 5 bases from J; bases unmatched to any gene: 7. The CDR3 region is CASSPTRGGHEQYF. DNA of the CDR3: TGCGCCAGCAGCCCGACTCGGGGGGGCCACGAGCAGTACTTC.

This chain joins TRBV7-6 and TRBJ2-7; 10 bases align to TRBD2. CDR3 length equals 14 residues. V lost 5 bases, J lost 5 bases, and 6 bases stayed unmatched. In germline, CDR1 is SGHVS, CDR2 FNYEAQ. CDR3 sequence: CASSGSGGINEQYF. The CDR3 region has the DNA TGTGCCAGCAGCGGTAGCGGGGGGATAAACGAGCAGTACTTC.

This clone has a handful of counts. CDR3 nucleotide sequence: TGTGCCAGCAGCTTAGGGCCCAGGGGATTCACAGATACGCAGTATTTT. The encoded protein is CASSLGPRGFTDTQYF. The chain links TRBV5-6 to TRBJ2-3; maybe TRBD1 (6 bases). The CDR3 has 16 amino acids. V gave up 2 bases and J gave up 2 bases, with 15 bases separating them. Germline values: CDR1 SGHDT, CDR2 YYEEEE.

The chain carries TRBV5-6 and TRBJ2-5; TRBD1 matches at 9 bases. The V gene's germline CDR1 is SGHDT and CDR2 YYEEEE. V was pared by 0 bases and J by 11 bases, with 11 bases of the junction left unmatched. CDR3 size: 15 residues. The CDR3 DNA reads TGTGCCAGCAGCTTGGACCTTGGGACAGGGCTTGAGCAGTACTTC. This encodes CASSLDLGTGLEQYF.

This clone has just a few counts. The chain is built from TRBV28 and TRBJ2-7, with 12 bases matching TRBD2. Germline CDR1 is MDHEN and CDR2 is SYDVKM. The CDR3 runs to 21 residues. With 5 bases clipped from V and 6 bases from J, the junction kept 26 bases outside the gene matches. The CDR3 nucleotides read TGTGCCAGCAGTGGACCGGGACTAGCGGGCCTTAGCCCCAAGTTCAGGCCCGAGCAGTACTTC. This codes for CASSGPGLAGLSPKFRPEQYF.

The rearrangement uses TRBV5-1 and TRBJ2-1; maybe TRBD1 (6 bases). This CDR3 comprises 12 residues. V shed 4 bases and J shed 10 bases, with 12 bases lying between them. Germline V gene lookup returns CDR1 SGHRS and CDR2 YFSETQ. The CDR3 protein is CASSPEGVEQFF. As DNA, the CDR3 is TGCGCCAGCAGCCCCGAGGGGGTAGAGCAGTTCTTC.

This clone was detected only a few times. In DNA form, the CDR3 reads TGTGCCAGCAGTGGGGACAGGGATGGCTACACCTTC. Its translation: CASSGDRDGYTF. This chain joins TRBV2 and TRBJ1-2; 9 bases are shared with TRBD1. Germline V gives CDR1 SNHLY, CDR2 FYNNEI. Trimming took 4 bases from V and 6 from J; bases not matched to a gene: 0. The CDR3 runs 12 residues.

Only a few counts were recorded for this clone. The chain carries TRBV10-3 and TRBJ1-3; 7 nucleotides agree with TRBD1. The J segment lost 4 bases and the V segment lost 5 bases, leaving 5 bases of the junction unmatched. Per the germline V gene, CDR1 is ENHRY and CDR2 is SYGVKD. The CDR3 runs 14 residues. The CDR3 DNA reads TGTGCCATCAGTAACAGGGGACCAGGAAACACCATATATTTT. This gives the protein CAISNRGPGNTIYF.

The chain employs TRBV28 and TRBJ1-1; D is unresolved. Germline V gene sequence: CDR1 MDHEN, CDR2 SYDVKM. Trimming took 2 bases from V and 4 from J, leaving 5 bases between them. This CDR3 has 12 amino acids. The CDR3 sequence: CASSLKLTEAFF. The CDR3 coding sequence is TGTGCCAGCAGTTTAAAACTCACTGAAGCTTTCTTT.